The present TCR beta chain was sequenced within a study of CD8 T cells in Susac syndrome (dated by TCRdb to between 2018 and 2021). For the wider study: Whether CD8+ T cell activation and differentiation in Susac syndrome was antigen driven was tested using repertoire sequencing. Broad study findings and their caveats: The number of individuals in the TCR sequencing and HLA analysis was recognized as being relatively small.

As for this clonotype: The target of this receptor is not known. Base qualities are not provided; no much larger clone lies one nucleotide away.

The CDR1 and CDR2 encoded by the germline V gene are LGHNA and YSLEER. Including the terminal cysteine and phenylalanine, the CDR3 comprises 15 residues. The entry retains the CDR3 DNA only, 45 bases that are in frame from base 1. Trimming at the junction amounts to 1 base on V and 3 bases on J, and the germline ends lie 13 bases apart. RNA was extracted using the RNeasy kit, and about 0.5 to 1 ug of the RNA was reverse transcribed with random hexamers. The immunoSEQ multiplex PCR assay, which covers 54 Vbeta and 13 Jbeta segments, was used to amplify TCR beta CDR3 regions. PCR amplification bias was corrected by using a synthetic template baseline for primer optimization and computational correction. Regarding the original processing steps: Reads were annotated to V, D and J genes per IMGT and analyzed with immunoSEQ Analyzer, keeping only productive sequences. To calculate clonality, Shannon entropy was normalized by log2 of the number of productive unique sequences and then subtracted from one. For each patient and control, public and private clones were evaluated among the 100 most prevalent clones. Susac-specific clones were defined as absent from healthy and MS cohorts, over a thousand published viral clones and other ImmuneACCESS disease sequences. TCRdb's own reprocessing of the public reads used fastp at Q25 and MiXCR and kept productive beta chains. Identical CDR3 proteins give one entry, which carries the most common genes and DNA. The V and J calls follow TCRdb's processing rather than the paper's. This sample has 180,000 or so distinct CDR3 sequences in its table, and around 94% of those were observed once. The top ten clones comprise roughly 0.14% of the sample.

Peripheral blood CD8+ and CD4+ T cells from healthy donors, Susac syndrome patients and multiple sclerosis patients were profiled by high-throughput TCR beta sequencing. Healthy donors were included as age- and sex-matched controls. CD8+ TEMRA cells were enriched by FACS, while bulk CD8+ and CD4+ T cells were purified by magnetic negative isolation. Blood was drawn into EDTA tubes, processed within 24 hours, and PBMCs were isolated by density gradient centrifugation. PBMCs intended for TCR sequencing were cryopreserved in liquid nitrogen and thawed later in a water bath at 37 degrees C. The sorted or isolated CD4+, CD8+ and CD8+ TEMRA cells reached a purity of at least 90%.

This sequence uses TRBV4-3 and TRBJ2-7; the D element could tentatively be TRBD1 or TRBD2, as 6 bases agree for each. The TCR comes from a human donor in good health. Sequenced input: CD4+ T cells from PBMCs. The nucleotide sequence is given as TGCGCCAGCAGCCAAGGTAGGGGGGATAGCTACGAGCAGTACTTC. Its product reads: CASSQGRGDSYEQYF.